Sequencing of this TCR beta chain was carried out in a study of PD-L1 blockade in urothelial cancer. About the research overall: After treatment start, blood was analyzed at 3 weeks (second dose) and at 6 weeks.

Time point here: peripheral blood 6 weeks after treatment start. Here immunoSEQ multiplex PCR was the method, and the copy in TCRdb shows in-frame clones only, minus some. This table has 35,000 to 50,000 clones, about 83% appearing once. This clonotype was sampled from a man between 60 and 75 years old with urothelial cancer. The sequencing used PBMCs, collected around atezolizumab (anti-PD-L1) treatment.

The CDR3 nucleotides read TGCGCCAGCAGCTACGGCCTCCGGGATGGCTACACCTTC. Translating it yields CASSYGLRDGYTF. This sequence joins TRBV5-1 and TRBJ1-2, with D unclear. Germline V gene sequence: CDR1 SGHRS, CDR2 YFSETQ. The CDR3 has 13 amino acids. V gave up 3 bases and J gave up 6 bases, with 12 bases separating them.